This entry lists 18 T cell receptor beta chains sequenced from one sample in a study of blood T cell repertoires in COVID-19. Generated by immunoSEQ multiplex PCR, the TCRdb table keeps only in-frame clones and is missing some. The profile shows 150,000 to 200,000 clones, roughly 80% of them singletons. Sample: PBMCs or T cells enriched from blood (not recorded which). The origin of the receptors is an older woman with acute COVID-19.

The chain has TRBV4-2 and TRBJ2-5; the match to TRBD2 covers 12 bases. The CDR3 spans 19 residues. Germline trimming cut 0 bases from V and 5 bases from J; bases unmatched to any gene: 13. CDR1 and CDR2 (germline): LGHNA, YNFKEQ. This CDR3 reads CASSQDARLAGAGGETQYF. The DNA of the CDR3 is TGTGCCAGCAGCCAAGATGCGAGACTAGCGGGAGCGGGTGGGGAGACCCAGTACTTC.

The V gene is TRBV4-1, the J gene TRBJ1-3; a possible D gene is TRBD1 (5 bases). Trimming removed 6 bases from V and 7 bases from J, with 22 bases in between. The CDR3 is made up of 16 amino acids. Germline V gene lookup returns CDR1 MGHRA and CDR2 YSYEKL. The CDR3 protein is CASSLGPTENRNTIYF. CDR3 sequence (DNA): TGCGCCAGCAGTCTTGGGCCGACTGAGAACAGGAACACCATATATTTT.

The sample holds a few counts of this clone. This chain uses TRBV9 with TRBJ1-6; 7 positions match TRBD1. Germline V lookup: CDR1 SGDLS, CDR2 YYNGEE. V lost 0 bases and J lost 7; bases outside the gene matches: 7. This CDR3 spans 16 amino acids. DNA of the CDR3: TGTGCCAGCAGCGTAGGGGGGACAGCGGAAAATTCACCCCTCCACTTT. It yields the protein CASSVGGTAENSPLHF.

The V call is TRBV5-6, the J call TRBJ2-2; 9 bases match TRBD2. CDR3 length equals 15 residues. Germline CDR1 and CDR2: SGHDT and YYEEEE. With 0 bases clipped from V and 3 bases from J, the junction kept 0 bases outside the gene matches. CDR3 sequence (DNA): TGTGCCAGCAGCTTGGGACTAGCGGACACCGGGGAGCTGTTTTTT. Translation: CASSLGLADTGELFF.

V gene TRBV7-2 combines with J gene TRBJ1-3; 8 nucleotides align to TRBD1. The CDR3 is made up of 17 amino acids. Per germline, CDR1 SGHTA and CDR2 FQGNSA. V dropped 5 bases and J dropped 0; count of bases not matched to a gene: 9. The DNA of the CDR3 is TGTGCCAGCAGCCCAGGGGGCCTTCAACTCTCTGGAAACACCATATATTTT. Its protein is CASSPGGLQLSGNTIYF.

The sample holds many counts of this clone. The V gene is TRBV3-1 (or the pseudogene TRBV3-2), the J gene TRBJ1-2; the match to TRBD1 covers 7 bases. The CDR3 is made up of 15 amino acids. CDR1 and CDR2 (germline): LGHDT, YNNKEL (reference sequence). With V trimmed by 3 bases and J by 8 bases, 12 bases remained unmatched. The chain's CDR3 is CASSQGPGTAAGYTF. For the CDR3, the DNA is TGTGCCAGCAGCCAGGGCCCCGGGACAGCGGCAGGCTACACCTTC.

The count of this clone is one. The V call is TRBV7-2, the J call TRBJ2-1, with 8 bases lining up with TRBD2. V dropped 0 bases and J dropped 3; count of bases not matched to a gene: 10. This CDR3 contains 18 residues. CDR1 SGHTA and CDR2 FQGNSA come from the germline V gene. CDR3 region: CASSLALLAGSNYNEQFF. The CDR3 region has the DNA TGTGCCAGCAGCTTAGCGCTCCTAGCGGGCTCCAACTACAATGAGCAGTTCTTC.

In DNA form, the CDR3 reads TGTGCCAGCAGTTTAAACTTGCGGGGACAGCGGAACGGTGAGCAGTTCTTC. It specifies CASSLNLRGQRNGEQFF. The J gene is TRBJ2-1, the V gene TRBV27, with D perhaps TRBD1 (7 bases). Germline-derived CDR1 and CDR2 are MNHEY and SMNVEV (reference sequence). V was cut by 2 bases and J by 9 bases, with 23 bases left in between. The CDR3 covers 17 residues.

The CDR3 bases are TGCGCCAGCCCGGGGACAGGGGAGTCCAATGAGCAGTTCTTC. It is translated as CASPGTGESNEQFF. This chain uses TRBV5-1 with TRBJ2-1; 10 bases agree with TRBD1. This CDR3 spans 14 amino acids. The junction had 7 bases not matched to a gene; V was cut back by 7 bases and J by 6 bases. Per germline, CDR1 SGHRS and CDR2 YFSETQ. Full variable domain (remainder filled in from reference TRBV5-1 and TRBJ2-1): KAGVTQTPRYLIKTRGQQVTLSCSPISGHRSVSWYQQTPGQGLQFLFEYFSETQRNKGNFPGRFSGRQFSNSRSEMNVSTLELGDSALYLCASPGTGESNEQFFGPGTRLTVL.

The V call is TRBV2, the J call TRBJ1-6; D unclear. Trimming removed 2 bases from V and 0 bases from J, with 8 bases in between. Germline lookup yields CDR1 SNHLY and CDR2 FYNNEI. CDR3 length equals 16 residues. The chain's CDR3 is CASSEIRSSYNSPLHF. CDR3 bases: TGTGCCAGCAGTGAAATAAGGAGCTCCTATAATTCACCCCTCCACTTT.

As regards this clone: The same CDR3 also results from other DNA sequences found in this sample. This sequence joins TRBV4-3 and TRBJ1-6, with a tentative D call TRBD1 (5 bases). V was shortened by 0 bases and J by 6 bases, with 12 bases between the two germline ends. This CDR3 comprises 16 residues. The germline V gene encodes CDR1 LGHNA and CDR2 YSLEER. The CDR3 loop reads CASSQDPGQTNSPLHF. The CDR3 coding sequence is TGCGCCAGCAGCCAAGATCCAGGGCAGACTAATTCACCCCTCCACTTT.

The chain couples TRBV3-1 (or the pseudogene TRBV3-2) to TRBJ1-4; D is ambiguous. Trimming stripped 1 base from V and 3 bases from J, with 9 bases between. The CDR3 consists of 15 residues. The V gene's germline CDR1 is LGHDT and CDR2 YNNKEL (reference sequence). CDR3 in DNA: TGTGCCAGCAGCCAAGTGGCCGGAGCTAATGAAAAACTGTTTTTT. Translating gives CASSQVAGANEKLFF.

The chain couples TRBV3-1 (or the pseudogene TRBV3-2) to TRBJ2-7, with 13 bases lining up with TRBD2. V lost 1 base, J lost 9 bases, and 3 bases stayed unmatched. Germline V gene sequence: CDR1 LGHDT, CDR2 YNNKEL (reference sequence). The CDR3 runs 14 residues. CDR3 region: CASSQGGLAGWQYF. The CDR3 region has the DNA TGTGCCAGCAGCCAAGGGGGACTAGCGGGATGGCAGTACTTC.

The CDR3: CASSPQRIGSSGNTIYF. CDR3 DNA: TGTGCCAGCTCACCACAAAGAATCGGGAGCTCTGGAAACACCATATATTTT. The V call is TRBV18, the J call TRBJ1-3, with D hard to call. V was shortened by 1 base and J by 0 bases, with 13 bases between the two germline ends. Germline loops: CDR1 KGHSH, CDR2 LQKENI. This CDR3 region has 17 residues.

The rearrangement links TRBV11-1 to TRBJ2-4, with D possibly matching TRBD1 (7 bases). Trimming stripped 5 bases from V and 5 bases from J, with 10 bases between. This CDR3 is built from 13 residues. CDR1 is SGHAT, CDR2 FQDESV, per germline (reference sequence). CDR3 amino acids: CASSGGTENIQYF. As DNA, the CDR3 is TGTGCCAGCAGCGGAGGGACAGAAAACATTCAGTACTTC.

V and J are TRBV30 and TRBJ2-7, with TRBD2 identical over 9 bases. CDR3 length equals 16 residues. V was pared by 1 base and J by 1 base, with 8 bases of the junction left unmatched. Germline V gene sequence: CDR1 GTSNPN, CDR2 SVGIG (reference sequence). This chain's CDR3 is CAWSARSGGISYEQYV. CDR3 nucleotides: TGTGCCTGGAGTGCCCGAAGCGGGGGGATTTCCTACGAGCAGTACGTC.

This clone has only a few counts. The chain links TRBV19 to TRBJ1-1; 12 bases line up with TRBD1. The germline V gene encodes CDR1 LNHDA and CDR2 SQIVND (reference sequence). V shed 7 bases and J 5 bases; nucleotides not matched to a gene: 5. The CDR3 is 14 residues long. CDR3: CASKRDRGRTEAFF. In DNA, the CDR3 is TGTGCCAGTAAGAGGGACAGGGGGCGAACTGAAGCTTTCTTT. The whole variable domain, remainder taken from reference TRBV19 and TRBJ1-1, is DGGITQSPKYLFRKEGQNVTLSCEQNLNHDAMYWYRQDPGQGLRLIYYSQIVNDFQKGDIAEGYSVSREKKESFPLTVTSAQKNPTAFYLCASKRDRGRTEAFFGQGTRLTVV.

This clone was recorded once. The rearrangement links TRBV11-2 to TRBJ1-1, with TRBD1 matching over 10 bases. This CDR3 spans 14 amino acids. The V gene's germline CDR1 is SGHAT and CDR2 FQNNGV. The junction had 4 bases not matched to a gene; V was cut back by 2 bases and J by 7 bases. The CDR3, as DNA: TGTGCCAGCAGCTTATCGACAGGGGGCGGTGAAGCTTTCTTT. It yields the protein CASSLSTGGGEAFF.